This T cell receptor beta chain was identified in a study of shared clonotypes between healthy human individuals. Sequencing was at deep level. Per sorted-subset replicate PCR, input was approximately 180 ng DNA, representing about 29,000 T cell genomes. Assay used: immunoSEQ multiplex PCR; TCRdb lists only in-frame clones, some missing. The sample holds 1,400,000 or so clones, approximately 98.5% seen once. Germline CDR1 reads SNHLY; CDR2 reads FYNNEI. The germline V and J ends were trimmed by 6 bases and 5 bases, with 13 bases remaining between them. The CDR3 loop spans 13 amino acids. The sample consisted of naive CD4+ T cells sorted from blood. Stated subset: CD45RA+ positively selected. This TCR was sampled from a man aged 25-45 years in good health. J is TRBJ2-5 and V is TRBV2; D call uncertain. CDR3 coding DNA: TGTGCCAGCAGCGAGTCGGGTTTGGAGACCCAGTACTTC. This encodes CASSESGLETQYF. Using reference TRBV2 and TRBJ2-5 for the parts outside the CDR3, the full variable domain is EPEVTQTPSHQVTQMGQEVILRCVPISNHLYFYWYRQILGQKVEFLVSFYNNEISEKSEIFDDQFSVERPDGSNFTLKIRSTKLEDSAMYFCASSESGLETQYFGPGTRLLVL.